This T cell receptor beta chain was profiled in a study of a mutant IDH1 vaccine in newly diagnosed glioma. Study details: In some groups vaccination began 4-6 weeks post-radiotherapy; others received it with temozolomide. Pretreatment consisted of radiotherapy, temozolomide, or both, with most receiving both. Study observations and caveats: In roughly 93% of patients, immune responses induced by the vaccine occurred.

CDR3 length equals 15 residues. CDR1 and CDR2 from the germline V gene are MNHNS and SASEGT. With V trimmed by 6 bases and J by 4 bases, 6 bases remained unmatched. As to this clone: The antigen is unknown.

Assay: immunoSEQ multiplex PCR; the TCRdb copy retains only in-frame clones and omits some. The profile shows fewer than 70,000 clones, around 89% of them singletons. Time point given: week 11, during vaccination. What each vaccine dose contained was 300 ug of mutant IDH1 20-mer peptide, accompanied by topical imiquimod. Donors harbored newly found WHO grade 3 or 4 IDH1-mutant, ATRX-lost astrocytomas. This clonotype was sampled from a man aged 40-49 years with glioma. Sequencing was performed on PBMCs, taken from a glioma patient whose treatment included an IDH1 peptide vaccine. The rearrangement uses TRBV6-1 and TRBJ2-5, with 12 bases matching TRBD1. The CDR3, as DNA: TGTGCCAGCAGGTCGCCGGGACAGGGGGCAGAGACCCAGTACTTC. It is translated as CASRSPGQGAETQYF.